The rows below give T cell receptor beta chains drawn from one sample of a study of cytomegalovirus exposure and HLA in healthy donors. Some clones are missing from TCRdb's copy, which holds only in-frame ones; the method was immunoSEQ multiplex PCR. The sample has around 160,000 clones, 65% to 85% seen once. Material: PBMCs. The receptors shown here come from a woman in her thirties or forties in good health and CMV-seropositive. The CDR3 runs from the conserved cysteine through the conserved F or W. The order of the fields is J gene, D gene, clone size, V gene, CDR3 protein, CDR3 DNA. D genes are given only for firm matches. Clone sizes are given selectively: once, few, many, or a class where the clone is expanded.

>TRBJ1-2|-|-|TRBV28
CASSFAGTPYGYTF
TGTGCCAGCAGTTTCGCCGGGACACCATATGGCTACACCTTC
>TRBJ2-7|-|-|TRBV5-1
CASSPGGGVGYEQYF
TGCGCCAGCAGCCCTGGTGGAGGAGTGGGCTACGAGCAGTACTTC
>TRBJ1-2|TRBD1|few|TRBV7-2
CASSEGGGTNYGYTF
TGTGCCAGCAGCGAAGGAGGGGGCACTAACTATGGCTACACCTTC
>TRBJ1-5|-|-|TRBV27
CASRLTVNQPQHF
TGTGCCAGCAGACTGACAGTAAATCAGCCCCAGCATTTT
>TRBJ2-5|TRBD2|-|TRBV28
CASSLVLAGETQYF
TGTGCCAGCAGTTTAGTACTAGCGGGGGAGACCCAGTACTTC
>TRBJ2-7|-|-|TRBV7-2
CASSKAWGDGSYEQYF
TGTGCCAGCAGCAAAGCCTGGGGGGACGGCTCCTACGAGCAGTACTTC
>TRBJ2-7|TRBD1|-|TRBV28
CASAGQGLATYEQYF
TGTGCCAGCGCGGGACAGGGGTTAGCTACCTACGAGCAGTACTTC
>TRBJ2-2|-|few|TRBV7-2
CASSLAFLVGELFF
TGTGCCAGCAGCTTAGCGTTCCTAGTGGGGGAGCTGTTTTTT
>TRBJ1-5|-|-|TRBV11-2
CASSINMNQPQHF
TGTGCCAGCAGCATAAATATGAATCAGCCCCAGCATTTT
>TRBJ1-3|-|-|TRBV27
CASSLTGSGNTIYF
TGTGCCAGCAGTTTAACAGGGTCTGGAAACACCATATATTTT
>TRBJ2-1|-|-|TRBV19
CASSRRTVDNEQFF
TGTGCCAGTAGTCGACGGACAGTAGACAATGAGCAGTTCTTC
>TRBJ1-2|-|-|TRBV5-1
CASSLSGNGYTF
TGCGCCAGCAGCTTGTCCGGGAATGGCTACACCTTC
>TRBJ1-6|TRBD1|once|TRBV5-1
CASSGGDRGDSPLHF
TGCGCCAGCAGCGGTGGGGACAGGGGGGATTCACCCCTCCACTTT
>TRBJ1-2|-|-|TRBV7-2
CASSLVDSYGYTF
TGTGCCAGCAGCTTAGTAGATTCCTATGGCTACACCTTC
>TRBJ2-5|TRBD2|-|TRBV7-2
CASSLPTSGTETQYF
TGTGCCAGCAGCTTACCTACTAGCGGGACAGAGACCCAGTACTTC
>TRBJ2-1|TRBD2|-|TRBV9
CASSVLAGSYNEQFF
TGTGCCAGCAGCGTTTTAGCGGGGTCCTACAATGAGCAGTTCTTC
>TRBJ2-1|TRBD2|-|TRBV7-2
CASSLGLAGGKFF
TGTGCCAGCAGCTTAGGACTAGCGGGAGGAAAATTCTTC
>TRBJ2-1|TRBD2|-|TRBV6-5
CASIFLAGGGEQFF
TGTGCCAGCATCTTCCTAGCGGGAGGTGGTGAGCAGTTCTTC
>TRBJ2-7|-|-|TRBV5-1
CASKTEPEEYYEQYF
TGCGCCAGCAAGACGGAGCCAGAAGAATACTACGAGCAGTACTTC
>TRBJ1-2|-|-|TRBV6-1
CASSEQVFTNYGYTF
TGTGCCAGCAGTGAACAGGTTTTTACTAACTATGGCTACACCTTC
>TRBJ1-5|-|few|TRBV30
CAWSTRGNQPQHF
TGTGCCTGGAGTACGAGGGGCAATCAGCCCCAGCATTTT
>TRBJ2-2|-|-|TRBV19
CASKGVRVTGELFF
TGTGCCAGTAAGGGGGTTAGGGTAACCGGGGAGCTGTTTTTT
>TRBJ2-3|TRBD1|once|TRBV7-2
CASSPRQGLGADTQYF
TGTGCCAGCAGCCCCCGACAGGGGTTGGGGGCAGATACGCAGTATTTT
>TRBJ2-4|TRBD2|-|TRBV12-5
CASGFSGRAGNIQYF
TGTGCTAGTGGGTTTAGCGGGAGGGCCGGAAACATTCAGTACTTC
>TRBJ2-2|-|-|TRBV12-5
CASGGGGTGELFF
TGTGCTAGTGGGGGGGGTGGCACCGGGGAGCTGTTTTTT
>TRBJ2-3|-|-|TRBV30
CAWSFGGTSTDTQYF
TGTGCCTGGAGTTTTGGGGGGACCAGCACAGATACGCAGTATTTT
>TRBJ1-1|-|few|TRBV7-9
CASSVAVAEAFF
TGTGCCAGCAGCGTGGCGGTGGCTGAAGCTTTCTTT
>TRBJ2-5|-|-|TRBV7-2
CASSLAGAQTQYF
TGTGCCAGCAGCTTAGCAGGGGCCCAGACCCAGTACTTC
>TRBJ1-1|TRBD1|-|TRBV7-9
CASSLDTLQGAWDDAFF
TGTGCCAGCAGCTTAGACACACTGCAGGGGGCGTGGGACGACGCTTTCTTT
>TRBJ2-5|-|-|TRBV5-1
CASSDGLAQETQYF
TGCGCCAGCAGCGACGGACTGGCCCAAGAGACCCAGTACTTC
>TRBJ1-2|TRBD1|-|TRBV7-2
CASSPIETGTGYTF
TGTGCCAGCAGCCCTATTGAGACAGGGACTGGCTACACCTTC
>TRBJ2-2|-|once|TRBV30
CAWSGVGVGGELFF
TGTGCCTGGAGTGGGGTAGGGGTGGGCGGGGAGCTGTTTTTT
>TRBJ1-4|TRBD1|-|TRBV9
CASSATGGYEKLFF
TGTGCCAGCAGCGCTACAGGGGGCTATGAAAAACTGTTTTTT
>TRBJ2-7|TRBD1|-|TRBV7-2
CASSQDETGGYEQYF
TGTGCCAGCAGCCAAGACGAGACAGGGGGCTACGAGCAGTACTTC
>TRBJ2-5|TRBD2|-|TRBV5-6
CASSWASGSGETQYF
TGTGCCAGCAGCTGGGCCAGCGGGAGCGGGGAGACCCAGTACTTC
>TRBJ2-2|-|once|TRBV6-1
CASSVHSNTGELFF
TGTGCCAGCAGTGTGCACAGCAACACCGGGGAGCTGTTTTTT
>TRBJ2-7|-|-|TRBV10-3
CAISPGYSYEQYF
TGTGCCATCAGCCCAGGTTACTCCTACGAGCAGTACTTC
>TRBJ1-5|-|few|TRBV7-8
CASSLEQGGQPQHF
TGTGCCAGCAGCTTAGAACAGGGAGGGCAGCCCCAGCATTTT
>TRBJ1-4|-|-|TRBV6-5
CASSSGQYNEKLFF
TGTGCCAGCAGTTCCGGACAGTACAATGAAAAACTGTTTTTT
>TRBJ2-3|TRBD1|-|TRBV27
CASSSRTGVFTDTQYF
TGTGCCAGCAGTTCTCGGACAGGAGTCTTCACAGATACGCAGTATTTT
>TRBJ2-7|TRBD1|-|TRBV9
CARWDRDLFEQYF
TGTGCCAGGTGGGACAGGGATCTTTTCGAGCAGTACTTC
>TRBJ2-3|TRBD2|-|TRBV6-1
CASSELAGGPDTQYF
TGTGCCAGCAGTGAACTAGCGGGAGGGCCAGATACGCAGTATTTT
>TRBJ1-3|-|-|TRBV5-5
CASSLAGGGTTGNTIYF
TGTGCCAGCAGCTTGGCCGGGGGGGGAACGACTGGAAACACCATATATTTT
>TRBJ1-4|-|-|TRBV14
CASSLQGRANEKLFF
TGTGCCAGCAGCCTTCAGGGTAGGGCTAATGAAAAACTGTTTTTT
>TRBJ2-5|-|-|TRBV5-1
CASSLGVYQETQYF
TGCGCCAGCAGCTTGGGAGTGTACCAAGAGACCCAGTACTTC